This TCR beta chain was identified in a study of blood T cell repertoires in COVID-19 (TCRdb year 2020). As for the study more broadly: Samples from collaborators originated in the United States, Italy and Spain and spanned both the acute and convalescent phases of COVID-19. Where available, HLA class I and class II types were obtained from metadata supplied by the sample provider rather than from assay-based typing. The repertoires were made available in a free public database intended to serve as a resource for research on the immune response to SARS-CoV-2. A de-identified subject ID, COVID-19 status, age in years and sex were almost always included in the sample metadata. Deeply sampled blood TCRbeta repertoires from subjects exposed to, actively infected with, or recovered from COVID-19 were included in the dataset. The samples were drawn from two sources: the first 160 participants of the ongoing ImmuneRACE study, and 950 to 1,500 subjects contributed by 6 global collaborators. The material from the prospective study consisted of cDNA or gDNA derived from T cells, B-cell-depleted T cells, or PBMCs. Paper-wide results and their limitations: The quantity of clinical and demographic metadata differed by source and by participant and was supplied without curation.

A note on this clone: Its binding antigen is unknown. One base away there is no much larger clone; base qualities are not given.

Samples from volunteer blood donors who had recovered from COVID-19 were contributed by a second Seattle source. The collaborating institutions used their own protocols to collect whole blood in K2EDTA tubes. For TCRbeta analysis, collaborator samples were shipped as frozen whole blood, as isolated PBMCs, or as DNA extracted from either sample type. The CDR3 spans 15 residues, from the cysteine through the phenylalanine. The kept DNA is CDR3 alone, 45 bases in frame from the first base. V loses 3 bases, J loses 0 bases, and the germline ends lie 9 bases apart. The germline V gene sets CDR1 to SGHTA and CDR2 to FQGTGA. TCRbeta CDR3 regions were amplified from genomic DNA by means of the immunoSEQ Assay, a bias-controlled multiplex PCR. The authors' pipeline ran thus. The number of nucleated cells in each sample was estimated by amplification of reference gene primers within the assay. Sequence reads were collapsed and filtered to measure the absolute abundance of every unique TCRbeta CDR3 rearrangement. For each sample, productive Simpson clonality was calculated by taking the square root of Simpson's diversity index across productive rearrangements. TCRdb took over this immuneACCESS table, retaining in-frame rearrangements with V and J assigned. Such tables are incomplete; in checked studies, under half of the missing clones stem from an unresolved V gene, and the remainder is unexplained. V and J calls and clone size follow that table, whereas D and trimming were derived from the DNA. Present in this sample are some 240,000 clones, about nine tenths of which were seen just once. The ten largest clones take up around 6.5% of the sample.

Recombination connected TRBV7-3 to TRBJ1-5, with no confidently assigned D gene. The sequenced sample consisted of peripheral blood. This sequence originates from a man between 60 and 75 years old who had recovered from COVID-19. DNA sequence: TGTGCCAGCAGCTTTGAGAATTATAGCAATCAGCCCCAGCATTTT. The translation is CASSFENYSNQPQHF.